The clone carrying this T cell receptor beta chain occurred a few times. The CDR3 extends over 14 amino acids. Trimming took off 5 bases at V and 4 bases at J, with 15 bases between the two ends. CDR1 and CDR2 (germline): SGHTA, FQGNSA. The data derive from a study of blood T cell repertoires in COVID-19. Study-level information: PBMCs, B-cell-depleted T cells, or T cells were the source of the cDNA or gDNA that made up the material.

Method: immunoSEQ multiplex PCR; TCRdb's copy keeps in-frame clones and lacks some. There are about 200,000 clones in the sample; around nine tenths occur only once, and approximately 4.8% lies in the top ten. The rearrangement joins TRBV7-2 to TRBJ2-7; D is ambiguous. The clonotype was recovered from a woman in her twenties or thirties who had been exposed to COVID-19. The sample was PBMCs or T cells enriched from blood (not recorded which). The chain's CDR3 is CASSRTWAAYEQYF. Written as DNA, the CDR3 is TGTGCCAGCAGCAGAACGTGGGCAGCTTACGAGCAGTACTTC.